These 16 T cell receptor beta chains share one sample of origin, sequenced in a study of regulatory T cells in long-lasting Graves disease. Both iRepertoire HTBI primers and Arm-PCR of CDR3 regions were used to build the TCR beta libraries. MiXCR was run by TCRdb on the multiplex PCR reads, yielding one entry per CDR3 protein. The repertoire holds about 500,000 distinct CDR3 sequences, around 16% seen once, with 12% in the top ten. Time point denoted: newly diagnosed GD, antithyroid drugs for less than 3 months. PBMC RNA was the source of the TCR library. The same data also contributed to another study, on T cells in Graves' hyperthyroidism and ophthalmopathy.

Sequenced here: peripheral blood mononuclear cells (PBMCs), sampled at new diagnosis, from a patient treated with antithyroid drugs. The receptors were gathered from a middle-aged man with Graves disease.

The sample holds a few counts of this clonotype. CDR3 amino acids: CASTLLTGPYNSPLHF. Here the CDR3 DNA reads TGTGCCAGCACCCTACTGACAGGCCCCTATAATTCACCCCTCCACTTT. V gene TRBV12-3 or TRBV12-4 combines with J gene TRBJ1-6; tentative D call: TRBD1 (6 bases). The V gene lost 7 bases and the J gene lost 2 bases, with 15 bases spanning the gap. This CDR3 comprises 16 residues.

This clonotype occurred many times. The chain couples TRBV18 to TRBJ2-2; D gene ambiguous. Deletions cut 5 bases from V and 1 base from J, with 2 bases between. CDR3 length: 12 residues. Germline values: CDR1 KGHSH, CDR2 LQKENI. The CDR3 bases are TGTGCCAGCTCAATGAACACCGGGGAGCTGTTTTTT. Its translation: CASSMNTGELFF. Drawing the rest from reference TRBV18 and TRBJ2-2, the complete variable domain is NAGVMQNPRHLVRRRGQEARLRCSPMKGHSHVYWYRQLPEEGLKFMVYLQKENIIDESGMPKERFSAEFPKEGPSILRIQQVVRGDSAAYFCASSMNTGELFFGEGSRLTVL.

This clonotype was picked up many times. The chain carries TRBV6-2 or TRBV6-3 and TRBJ2-3; D is possibly TRBD1 (5 bases). The CDR3 runs 16 residues. Germline assignment: CDR1 MNHEY and CDR2 SVGEGT. V was pared by 4 bases and J by 0 bases, with 14 bases between. The DNA for the CDR3 is TGTGCCAGCAGTTTGCTAGGGGCGGTGAGCACAGATACGCAGTATTTT. Its translation: CASSLLGAVSTDTQYF.

The CDR3 reads CASSIIAGAGDTQYF. CDR3 nucleotide sequence: TGCGCCAGCAGCATAATAGCGGGAGCGGGAGATACGCAGTATTTT. The rearrangement uses TRBV5-1 and TRBJ2-3; 9 nucleotides agree with TRBD2. Unmatched junction bases numbered 8, after V lost 4 bases and J lost 5 bases. CDR1 and CDR2 (germline): SGHRS, YFSETQ. The length of the CDR3 is 15 residues.

The chain joins TRBV20-1 to TRBJ2-1; 8 bases line up with TRBD2. Trimming at V came to 0 bases and at J to 0 bases, leaving 10 bases not matched to a gene. From germline, CDR1 is DFQATT and CDR2 SNEGSKA (reference sequence). The CDR3 length is 18 residues. CDR3 DNA: TGCAGTGCTAGAGATTCACTAGGAGCGGGAGACTCCTACAATGAGCAGTTCTTC. Translated: CSARDSLGAGDSYNEQFF.

Comments on this clonotype: A much more abundant neighbour one base away suggests this may be a read error. The rearrangement joins TRBV12-3 or TRBV12-4 to TRBJ1-6; D not resolved. The CDR3 consists of 13 residues. CDR3 nucleotide sequence: TGTGCCAGCAGTTTGATGAGCAATTCACCCCCCCACTTT. It specifies CASSLMSNSPPHF.

The gene calls are TRBV5-1 and TRBJ2-1; TRBD2 agrees at 11 bases. Germline CDR1 is SGHRS and CDR2 is YFSETQ. V gave up 4 bases and J gave up 8 bases; unmatched junction bases: 8. This CDR3 is 15 amino acids long. The CDR3 DNA reads TGCGCCAGCAGCACTCTAGCGGGAGGAAGTGATGAGCAGTTCTTC. It codes for CASSTLAGGSDEQFF.

V and J are TRBV19 and TRBJ1-1; D ambiguous. The CDR3 sequence is 14 residues long. Trimming stripped 2 bases from V and 0 bases from J, with 7 bases between. Germline V gene sequence: CDR1 LNHDA, CDR2 SQIVND (reference sequence). This chain's CDR3 is CASSILGVNTEAFF. In nucleotides, the CDR3 is TGTGCCAGTAGTATATTGGGAGTGAACACTGAAGCTTTCTTT.

This clonotype was counted many times. The genes are TRBV27 and TRBJ1-1; 7 nucleotides line up with TRBD1. Germline loops: CDR1 MNHEY, CDR2 SMNVEV (reference sequence). CDR3 length equals 16 residues. V dropped 4 bases and J dropped 1; count of bases not matched to a gene: 9. The chain's CDR3 is CASSSRTGTANTEAFF. Written as DNA, the CDR3 is TGTGCCAGCAGTTCCCGTACCGGGACAGCGAACACTGAAGCTTTCTTT.

At least ten counts were recorded for this clonotype. The junction does not match germline at one end; this may be a read error. The rearrangement joins TRBV28 to TRBJ2-7; 7 nucleotides match TRBD1. Germline CDR1 and CDR2: MDHEN and SYDVKM. The CDR3 length is 15 residues. The CDR3 sequence: CASGTKKRQGRHTQF. The CDR3, as DNA: TGTGCCAGCGGAACGAAGAAGAGACAGGGTAGACATACCCAGTTC.

The chain is built from TRBV5-1 and TRBJ2-5; tentatively, D is TRBD1 (5 bases). V lost 0 bases and J lost 5, with 17 bases in between. Germline lookup yields CDR1 SGHRS and CDR2 YFSETQ. This CDR3 is 16 amino acids long. Here the CDR3 reads CASSLEGLSEDETQYF. The CDR3 region has the DNA TGCGCCAGCAGCTTGGAGGGGCTAAGTGAGGATGAGACCCAGTACTTC.

In its sample, this clonotype was seen a few times. The CDR3 loop reads CASSSPPGGYGSGANVLTF. The DNA for the CDR3 is TGTGCCAGCAGTTCTCCCCCTGGCGGTTATGGCTCTGGGGCCAACGTCCTGACTTTC. V is TRBV7-9 and J is TRBJ2-6; D not resolved. CDR3 length: 19 residues. Trimming shortened V by 6 bases and J by 0 bases, and 21 bases separated the two germline ends. Germline CDR1 is SEHNR and CDR2 is FQNEAQ (reference sequence).

This clonotype was counted ten times or more. The V call is TRBV7-2, the J call TRBJ2-7; the D is unclear. Trimming cost V 1 base and J 0 bases, with 7 bases left between them. The V gene's germline CDR1 is SGHTA and CDR2 FQGNSA. CDR3 size: 14 residues. In DNA form, the CDR3 reads TGTGCCAGCAGCTTAGACGCTAACTCCTACGAGCAGTACTTC. Protein product: CASSLDANSYEQYF.

The chain employs TRBV14 and TRBJ1-2, with 7 bases aligning to TRBD1. J lost 2 bases, V lost 1 base, and 1 base had no gene match. Germline lookup yields CDR1 SGHDN and CDR2 FVKESK. The CDR3 runs to 14 residues. The CDR3 sequence is CASSQVDRNYGYTF. The CDR3 bases are TGTGCCAGCAGCCAAGTGGACAGGAACTATGGCTACACCTTC. The full variable domain, in which reference TRBV14 and TRBJ1-2 provide the parts outside the CDR3, is EAGVTQFPSHSVIEKGQTVTLRCDPISGHDNLYWYRRVMGKEIKFLLHFVKESKQDESGMPNNRFLAERTGGTYSTLKVQPAELEDSGVYFCASSQVDRNYGYTFGSGTRLTVV.

The V call is TRBV7-9, the J call TRBJ1-1; 9 nucleotides match TRBD1. The CDR3 is 12 residues long. V shed 6 bases and J 11 bases; nucleotides not matched to a gene: 7. The germline V gene has CDR1 SEHNR and CDR2 FQNEAQ (reference sequence). The CDR3 loop is CASSRRDRVAFF. CDR3 sequence (DNA): TGTGCCAGCAGTAGGCGGGACAGGGTGGCTTTCTTT.

This clonotype was seen repeatedly, ten times or more. The gene calls are TRBV30 and TRBJ2-3; 7 bases are shared with TRBD2. CDR3 length equals 14 residues. With 0 bases clipped from V and 5 bases from J, the junction kept 5 bases outside the gene matches. Germline CDR1 is GTSNPN and CDR2 is SVGIG (reference sequence). The CDR3 DNA sequence: TGTGCCTGGAGTGTCCGTGGGAGGGGAGATACGCAGTATTTT. Protein sequence: CAWSVRGRGDTQYF.